This entry is about one TCR beta chain. The CDR3 is made up of 12 amino acids. The V gene lost 5 bases and the J gene lost 4 bases, with 9 bases spanning the gap. CDR1 and CDR2 from the germline V gene are SGHRS and YFSETQ. This sample is part of a study of OX40 agonist ivuxolimab in advanced cancers. At the level of the study: Recorded diagnoses for dose-escalation patients were hepatocellular carcinoma, melanoma, renal cell or head and neck cancer. Earlier anti-PD-1, anti-PD-L1 or anti-CTLA-4 therapy was permitted; roughly 37% had received some.

Sequencing used immunoSEQ multiplex PCR; TCRdb keeps in-frame clones, though not all of them. Of 50,000 to 65,000 clones in the sample, about nine tenths were seen once. At baseline, cycle 4 day 1, and cycle 7 day 1, blood was sampled. The sequence derives from an adult with an advanced solid tumor such as melanoma, head and neck, liver or kidney cancer. The sample consisted of CD4+ or CD8+ T cells sorted from blood, taken in a trial of the OX40 agonist ivuxolimab. V and J are TRBV5-1 and TRBJ2-5; no firm D call. CDR3 sequence (DNA): TGCGCCAGCAGATTTTGGGGAGAGACCCAGTACTTC. As protein: CASRFWGETQYF.